The 2 T cell receptor beta chains given below trace back to one sample, sequenced in a study of blood T cells in healthy people across ages. For the second PCR, which ran for 7 to 11 cycles, a sample-barcoded 5' primer and a J-beta primer mix were used. TCRdb reanalysed the 5' RACE reads using MiXCR and keeps one entry per CDR3 protein. In the table there are about 730,000 distinct CDR3 sequences, roughly 45% of which are singletons. Sequencing input: blood. The receptors shown here come from a woman aged 55-69 years in good health.

A word on this clonotype: Just one base apart from a much larger clone, this may be a read error. The genes are TRBV29-1 and TRBJ2-7; a possible D gene is TRBD1 (6 bases). The ends were cut back, 5 bases at V and 6 bases at J, with 20 bases in the middle. Per the germline V gene, CDR1 is SQVTM and CDR2 is ANQGSEA. The CDR3 is 14 amino acids. CDR3 loop: CSVSGHQEICEQYF. The CDR3 DNA sequence: TGCAGCGTTTCGGGACACCAGGAGATCTGCGAGCAGTACTTC.

J is TRBJ2-5 and V is TRBV11-2; TRBD2 matches at 8 bases. The V segment lost 6 bases and the J segment 2 bases; nucleotides outside the gene matches: 5. Germline V lookup: CDR1 SGHAT, CDR2 FQNNGV. The CDR3 length is 14 residues. CDR3 sequence reads: CASSAIAGQETQYF. CDR3 sequence (DNA): TGTGCCAGCAGTGCTATAGCGGGACAAGAGACCCAGTACTTC.